This T cell receptor (beta chain) came from a study of blood T cell repertoires in COVID-19. This clone has just a few counts. The CDR3 runs to 15 residues. The junction had 12 bases not matched to a gene; V was cut back by 5 bases and J by 10 bases. Germline CDR1 is MNHEY and CDR2 is SVGAGI. The table came from immunoSEQ multiplex PCR; TCRdb's copy has only in-frame clones and leaves some out. The sample holds 150,000 or so clones; roughly nine tenths are singletons and the top ten take about an eighth. The sequenced sample was peripheral blood. This clonotype originated in a man between 18 and 35 years old with COVID-19, enrolled during active disease. The J gene is TRBJ1-3, the V gene TRBV6-5, with 9 bases fitting TRBD1. CDR3 protein: CASSRLRDRERTIYF. The DNA for the CDR3 is TGTGCCAGCAGTAGGCTCCGGGACAGGGAGAGGACCATATATTTT.